This T cell receptor (beta chain) appears in the sequencing data of a study of T cells after yellow fever vaccination. Universal primer sites and UMIs were introduced during 5'RACE template-switching synthesis of TCR cDNA. TCRdb fed the 5' RACE reads into MiXCR, producing one record per CDR3 protein. This table holds 500,000 to 650,000 distinct CDR3 sequences, approximately 13% found once. V lost 0 bases to trimming and J lost 6 bases; unmatched junction nucleotides: 7. The CDR3 has 15 amino acids. CDR1 DFQATT and CDR2 SNEGSKA come from the germline V gene (reference sequence). The sample in question was PBMCs, obtained on the day of the yellow fever booster vaccination. The sequence was collected from a man aged 25 to 45 who received the YFV17D yellow fever vaccine. V usage is TRBV20-1 and J usage is TRBJ2-2, with 7 bases matching TRBD2. This CDR3 is CSARDLAGVPGELFF. CDR3 in DNA: TGCAGTGCTAGAGATCTGGCGGGAGTACCCGGGGAGCTGTTTTTT.